What follows describes a single TCR beta chain. Using immunoSEQ multiplex PCR, the repertoire was profiled, and TCRdb retains in-frame clones only, with some absent. This table has under 15,000 clones, 88% appearing once. This record comes from a study of T cell changes during pregnancy in multiple sclerosis. This CDR3 contains 13 residues. V shed 10 bases and J 2 bases; nucleotides not matched to a gene: 7. Looked up from germline, CDR1 is MNHNS and CDR2 is SASEGT. The receptor was isolated from a female donor in good health, enrolled as a control in a pregnancy study. V is TRBV6-1 and J is TRBJ1-1, with 7 nucleotides matching TRBD1. The source material was CD8+ T cells from peripheral blood mononuclear cells, sampled in the second trimester of pregnancy. CDR3 sequence reads: CATTRGFNTEAFF. CDR3 nucleotide sequence: TGTGCCACCACCAGGGGGTTCAACACTGAAGCTTTCTTT.